These 5 T cell receptor beta chains originate from one sample sequenced in a study of Ad26.COV2.S vaccination and SARS-CoV-2 variants. Treatment reported: 15 to 20 received Ad26.COV2.S at low or high dose, single or two shots; roughly five received placebo; per-sample allocation not given. Each sample was drawn 63 days after the first injection (of vaccine or placebo). Profiled with immunoSEQ multiplex PCR; TCRdb holds only in-frame clones, not every one. Here the sample spans about 320,000 clones, about 85% being singletons. Sequencing was performed on peripheral blood, taken in a trial of Ad26.COV2.S vaccine versus placebo. Receptors originate from a person aged 18 to 59 who received the Ad26.COV2.S COVID-19 vaccine or a placebo.

V and J are TRBV28 and TRBJ1-5; 9 positions match TRBD1. V dropped 2 bases and J dropped 2; count of bases not matched to a gene: 10. The CDR3 runs to 18 residues. The germline gives CDR1 MDHEN, CDR2 SYDVKM. The chain's CDR3 is CASSLGQGKVSGNQPQHF. In DNA, the CDR3 is TGTGCCAGCAGTTTAGGACAGGGGAAGGTATCGGGCAATCAGCCCCAGCATTTT.

The V and J genes are TRBV12-3 or TRBV12-4 and TRBJ1-1, with unresolved D. Trimming took off 2 bases at V and 7 bases at J, with 11 bases between the two ends. The CDR3 has 13 amino acids. This CDR3 reads CASSLKGPVEAFF. The CDR3, as DNA: TGTGCCAGCAGTTTAAAAGGGCCCGTTGAAGCTTTCTTT.

The J gene is TRBJ1-6, the V gene TRBV6-5, with D possibly TRBD1 on 5 matching bases. V was cut by 3 bases and J by 8 bases, with 14 bases left in between. This CDR3 is 15 amino acids long. The germline V gene encodes CDR1 MNHEY and CDR2 SVGAGI. The CDR3 nucleotides read TGTGCCAGCAGTTATGATGGGGGGTCCCATTCACCCCTCCACTTT. It codes for CASSYDGGSHSPLHF.

The V call is TRBV2, the J call TRBJ2-6; perhaps TRBD2 as D (6 bases). V lost 7 bases, J lost 4 bases, and 14 bases lay in between. The CDR3 covers 15 residues. Germline loops: CDR1 SNHLY, CDR2 FYNNEI. In nucleotides, the CDR3 is TGTGCCAGCACCTCGGAGGGGTCAGGGGCCAACGTCCTGACTTTC. Its translation is CASTSEGSGANVLTF.

The chain uses TRBV28 and TRBJ1-2; TRBD1 is a possible D gene (6 bases). This CDR3 is built from 17 residues. Germline V gene lookup returns CDR1 MDHEN and CDR2 SYDVKM. Trimming cost V 3 bases and J 2 bases, with 19 bases left between them. The CDR3 DNA follows: TGTGCCAGCAGTTTTTTCACACCCCCGGACAGCAACTATGGCTACACCTTC. It specifies CASSFFTPPDSNYGYTF.